This is a list of T cell receptor beta chains from one sample in a study of cytomegalovirus exposure and HLA in healthy donors. Only in-frame clones appear in the TCRdb table, and some are missing; sequencing was by immunoSEQ multiplex PCR. This repertoire shows some 150,000 clones, over 60% found once; its top ten account for 2.5% to 3.5%. The sequencing input was PBMCs. The origin of the receptors is a man aged 35 to 55 in good health and CMV-seropositive. CDR3s include the opening cysteine and the closing phenylalanine or tryptophan. The D gene is left open where the match is weak. Expanded clones get a size class; other rows say once, few or many, or leave the size out.

D	size	V	J	CDR3	DNA
.	.	TRBV21-1	TRBJ2-7	CATLAYSAYEQYF	TGTGCCACACTAGCGTACAGCGCCTACGAGCAGTACTTC
TRBD1	.	TRBV6-1	TRBJ2-1	CASRSGGLANEQFF	TGTGCCAGCAGGTCAGGGGGCCTGGCAAATGAGCAGTTCTTC
.	.	TRBV6-1	TRBJ2-1	CASSDQGGSYNEQFF	TGTGCCAGCAGTGATCAGGGGGGTTCCTACAATGAGCAGTTCTTC
.	.	TRBV5-1	TRBJ2-3	CASSLRDTQYF	TGCGCCAGCAGCTTGCGAGATACGCAGTATTTT
.	.	TRBV6-4	TRBJ1-2	CATSLSGTYTF	TGTGCCACCTCCCTCTCGGGAACCTACACCTTC
.	.	TRBV4-2	TRBJ2-7	CASSWMGLPYEQYF	TGTGCCAGCAGCTGGATGGGCCTCCCCTACGAGCAGTACTTC
TRBD2	.	TRBV5-1	TRBJ2-3	CASSLTGTEPSGRNTDTQYF	TGCGCCAGCAGCTTGACCGGGACTGAGCCTAGCGGGAGGAACACAGATACGCAGTATTTT
.	.	TRBV4-3	TRBJ2-3	CASSQAISGTDTQYF	TGCGCCAGCAGCCAAGCGATTAGCGGCACAGATACGCAGTATTTT
TRBD1	few	TRBV11-2	TRBJ1-1	CASSLRTGAGTEAFF	TGTGCCAGCAGCCTTAGGACAGGGGCAGGGACTGAAGCTTTCTTT
TRBD1	.	TRBV28	TRBJ2-7	CASSISRQGLLEYF	TGTGCCAGCAGTATCTCCCGACAGGGCCTCCTTGAGTACTTC
TRBD2	.	TRBV27	TRBJ2-3	CASTRTSGVGTDTQYF	TGTGCCAGCACGCGGACTAGCGGAGTCGGCACAGATACGCAGTATTTT
.	.	TRBV7-9	TRBJ1-3	CSSSLRTGGNTIYF	TGTTCCAGCAGCCTACGAACGGGAGGAAACACCATATATTTT
.	.	TRBV9	TRBJ2-7	CASSPRSVSYEQYF	TGTGCCAGCAGCCCCCGATCTGTCTCCTACGAGCAGTACTTC
.	.	TRBV4-1	TRBJ1-1	CASSQESLNRDTEAFF	TGCGCCAGCAGCCAAGAGTCCCTGAACAGGGACACTGAAGCTTTCTTT
TRBD1	.	TRBV7-2	TRBJ2-7	CASSPPGQSAPEQYF	TGTGCCAGCAGCCCCCCGGGACAGAGTGCGCCCGAGCAGTACTTC
TRBD1	once	TRBV7-9	TRBJ2-1	CSSSLEGDRQFF	TGTTCCAGCAGCTTAGAAGGGGACAGGCAGTTCTTC
.	once	TRBV6-1	TRBJ2-7	CASGLQGGLAYEQYF	TGTGCCAGCGGATTACAGGGGGGGCTGGCCTACGAGCAGTACTTC
TRBD2	.	TRBV28	TRBJ2-2	CASRIFASGTTGELFF	TGTGCCAGCAGGATATTCGCTAGCGGTACTACCGGGGAGCTGTTTTTT
.	.	TRBV19	TRBJ2-1	CASSIAGGPPNEQFF	TGTGCCAGTAGTATTGCAGGAGGCCCCCCCAATGAGCAGTTCTTC
.	.	TRBV2	TRBJ2-3	CASSEGGSTDTQYF	TGTGCCAGCAGTGAGGGCGGGAGCACAGATACGCAGTATTTT
TRBD1	few	TRBV6-5	TRBJ1-2	CASSYSIAGTGGGYTF	TGTGCCAGCAGTTACTCCATAGCCGGGACAGGGGGAGGCTACACCTTC
.	.	TRBV28	TRBJ1-4	CASSPTGIANEKLFF	TGTGCCAGCAGTCCAACCGGGATCGCTAATGAAAAACTGTTTTTT
.	few	TRBV5-1	TRBJ2-7	CASSLGTFYEQYF	TGCGCCAGCAGCTTGGGGACTTTTTACGAGCAGTACTTC
.	.	TRBV6-5	TRBJ1-1	CASSYAQLTEAFF	TGTGCCAGCAGTTACGCACAGCTCACTGAAGCTTTCTTT
TRBD1	few	TRBV20-1	TRBJ1-2	CSAETGLGYTF	TGCAGTGCAGAGACAGGGCTTGGCTACACCTTC
.	.	TRBV4-1	TRBJ2-5	CASSQDKAARYETQYF	TGCGCCAGCAGCCAAGATAAAGCGGCACGCTACGAGACCCAGTACTTC
.	.	TRBV6-5	TRBJ1-1	CASSYSGGRGNTEAFF	TGTGCCAGCAGTTACTCGGGGGGGAGAGGAAACACTGAAGCTTTCTTT
.	.	TRBV6-5	TRBJ2-7	CASSYNLDSSYEQYF	TGTGCCAGCAGTTACAATTTGGACAGCTCCTACGAGCAGTACTTC
.	.	TRBV11-2	TRBJ2-1	CASSLERGSSSYNEQFF	TGTGCCAGCAGCTTAGAGCGCGGGTCCAGCTCCTACAATGAGCAGTTCTTC
TRBD2	.	TRBV9	TRBJ2-7	CASSVGAGEHGYEQYF	TGTGCCAGCAGCGTAGGGGCGGGGGAACATGGCTACGAGCAGTACTTC
.	once	TRBV30	TRBJ2-6	CAWSPLRGSGANVLTF	TGTGCCTGGAGTCCCCTCAGGGGCTCTGGGGCCAACGTCCTGACTTTC
.	.	TRBV5-4	TRBJ2-3	CASSLGSPGWRNTDTQYF	TGTGCCAGCAGTTTGGGCTCGCCAGGGTGGCGCAACACAGATACGCAGTATTTT
TRBD2	.	TRBV6-5	TRBJ2-3	CASSYSILAGTDTQYF	TGTGCCAGCAGTTACTCGATCCTAGCGGGCACAGATACGCAGTATTTT
.	.	TRBV6-5	TRBJ1-3	CASSYGQFSGNTIYF	TGTGCCAGCAGCTACGGACAATTCTCTGGAAACACCATATATTTT
TRBD1	.	TRBV6-1	TRBJ1-2	CASSQGTGGNYGYTF	TGTGCCAGCAGCCAGGGGACAGGGGGGAACTATGGCTACACCTTC
.	few	TRBV6-6	TRBJ2-7	CASSYSYPQDSYEQYF	TGTGCCAGCAGTTACTCTTACCCCCAGGACTCCTACGAGCAGTACTTC
.	.	TRBV19	TRBJ1-5	CASSIEDSFLNQPQHF	TGTGCCAGTAGTATAGAGGACAGCTTCCTCAATCAGCCCCAGCATTTT
TRBD2	few	TRBV10-3	TRBJ2-3	CAISGTSGRVGTDTQYF	TGTGCCATCAGTGGGACTAGCGGGAGAGTTGGGACAGATACGCAGTATTTT
TRBD1	.	TRBV19	TRBJ2-5	CATRQGTQETQYF	TGTGCCACAAGACAGGGGACTCAAGAGACCCAGTACTTC
.	.	TRBV5-6	TRBJ2-1	CASSLTLGNEQFF	TGTGCCAGCAGCTTGACCCTCGGCAATGAGCAGTTCTTC
TRBD1	.	TRBV5-1	TRBJ1-1	CASSPDRDYTEAFF	TGCGCCAGCAGCCCGGACAGGGATTACACTGAAGCTTTCTTT
.	.	TRBV7-2	TRBJ1-1	CASTSGSEAFF	TGTGCCAGCACCTCGGGGAGCGAAGCTTTCTTT
.	once	TRBV5-1	TRBJ2-2	CASSFGDIGTGELFF	TGCGCCAGCAGCTTTGGGGACATAGGTACCGGGGAGCTGTTTTTT
TRBD2	.	TRBV27	TRBJ2-7	CASSLGSSGNVYEQYF	TGTGCCAGCAGTTTAGGGAGTAGCGGGAATGTCTACGAGCAGTACTTC
.	.	TRBV7-2	TRBJ2-2	CASRIGLNTGELFF	TGTGCCAGCCGAATCGGACTGAACACCGGGGAGCTGTTTTTT
TRBD1	.	TRBV10-3	TRBJ1-2	CAISGGTGANYGYTF	TGTGCCATCAGTGGGGGGACAGGGGCTAACTATGGCTACACCTTC
TRBD2	.	TRBV5-1	TRBJ2-1	CASSSTLADLYNEQFF	TGCGCCAGCAGCTCGACCCTAGCGGATCTCTACAATGAGCAGTTCTTC
.	.	TRBV11-2	TRBJ1-2	CASSLDLIGYGYTF	TGTGCCAGCAGCTTAGATCTAATCGGGTATGGCTACACCTTC
.	.	TRBV28	TRBJ2-7	CASSLPLIWVTTYEQYF	TGTGCCAGCAGTCTCCCCCTTATATGGGTCACTACCTACGAGCAGTACTTC
TRBD2	once	TRBV5-6	TRBJ2-3	CASSLEWTSGTDTQYF	TGTGCCAGCAGCTTGGAATGGACTAGCGGAACAGATACGCAGTATTTT
.	.	TRBV5-1	TRBJ2-3	CASSSGTSVSTDTQYF	TGCGCCAGCAGCTCCGGGACTTCGGTTAGCACAGATACGCAGTATTTT
TRBD1	.	TRBV6-5	TRBJ1-4	CASRTRQGPNEKLFF	TGTGCCAGCAGAACCCGACAGGGACCTAATGAAAAACTGTTTTTT
TRBD2	.	TRBV19	TRBJ2-5	CASAGRWAETQYF	TGTGCCAGTGCCGGGAGGTGGGCGGAGACCCAGTACTTC
TRBD1	.	TRBV28	TRBJ1-1	CASSLDRAITEAFF	TGTGCCAGCAGTTTAGACAGGGCTATCACTGAAGCTTTCTTT